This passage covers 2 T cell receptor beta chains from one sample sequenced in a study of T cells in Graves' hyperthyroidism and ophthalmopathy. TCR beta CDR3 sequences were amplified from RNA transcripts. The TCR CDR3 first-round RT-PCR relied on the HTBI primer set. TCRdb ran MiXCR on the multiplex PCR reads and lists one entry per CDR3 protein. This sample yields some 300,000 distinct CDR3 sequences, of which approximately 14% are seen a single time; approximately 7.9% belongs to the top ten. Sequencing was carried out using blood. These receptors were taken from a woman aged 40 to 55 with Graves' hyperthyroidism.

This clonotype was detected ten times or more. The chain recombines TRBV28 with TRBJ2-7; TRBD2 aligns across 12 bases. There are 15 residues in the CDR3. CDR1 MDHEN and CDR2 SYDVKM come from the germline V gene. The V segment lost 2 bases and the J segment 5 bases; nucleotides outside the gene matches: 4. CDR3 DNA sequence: TGTGCCAGCAGTTTAAGACTAGCGGGAGAGAACGAGCAGTACTTC. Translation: CASSLRLAGENEQYF.

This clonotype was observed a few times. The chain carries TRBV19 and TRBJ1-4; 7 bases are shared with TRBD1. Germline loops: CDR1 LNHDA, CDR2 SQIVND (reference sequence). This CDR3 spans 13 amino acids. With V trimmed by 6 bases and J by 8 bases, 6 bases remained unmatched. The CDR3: CASRGTASEKLFF. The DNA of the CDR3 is TGTGCCAGTAGAGGGACAGCTTCAGAAAAACTGTTTTTT.